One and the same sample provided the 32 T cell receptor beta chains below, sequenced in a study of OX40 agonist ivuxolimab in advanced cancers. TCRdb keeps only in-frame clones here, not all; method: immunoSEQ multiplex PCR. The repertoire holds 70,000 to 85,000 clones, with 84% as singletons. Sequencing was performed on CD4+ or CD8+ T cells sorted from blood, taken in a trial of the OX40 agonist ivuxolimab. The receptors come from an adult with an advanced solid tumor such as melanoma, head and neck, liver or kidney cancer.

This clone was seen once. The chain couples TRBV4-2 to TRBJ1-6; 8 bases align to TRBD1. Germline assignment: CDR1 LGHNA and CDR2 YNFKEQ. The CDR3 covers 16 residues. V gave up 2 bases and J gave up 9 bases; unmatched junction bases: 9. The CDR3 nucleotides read TGTGCCAGCAGCCAAACGCCGACAGGGGATGGTTCACCCCTCCACTTT. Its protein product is CASSQTPTGDGSPLHF.

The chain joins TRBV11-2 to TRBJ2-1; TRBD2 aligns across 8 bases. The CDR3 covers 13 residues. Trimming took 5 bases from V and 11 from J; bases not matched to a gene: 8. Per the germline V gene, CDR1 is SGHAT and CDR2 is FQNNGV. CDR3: CASSVSGASKQFF. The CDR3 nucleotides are TGTGCCAGCAGCGTTAGCGGGGCCAGTAAGCAGTTCTTC.

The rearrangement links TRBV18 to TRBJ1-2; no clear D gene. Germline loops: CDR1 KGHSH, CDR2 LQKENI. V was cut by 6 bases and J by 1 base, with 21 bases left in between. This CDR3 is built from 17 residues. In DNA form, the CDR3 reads TGTGCCAGCTCTGACGGGGAGATCCCGGGGTTTAACTATGGCTACACCTTC. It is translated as CASSDGEIPGFNYGYTF.

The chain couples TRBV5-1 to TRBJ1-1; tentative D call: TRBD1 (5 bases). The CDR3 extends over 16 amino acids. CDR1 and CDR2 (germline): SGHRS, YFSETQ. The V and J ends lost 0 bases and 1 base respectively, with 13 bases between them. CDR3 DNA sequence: TGCGCCAGCAGCTTGGTTACAGGCGGGGGGAACACTGAAGCTTTCTTT. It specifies CASSLVTGGGNTEAFF.

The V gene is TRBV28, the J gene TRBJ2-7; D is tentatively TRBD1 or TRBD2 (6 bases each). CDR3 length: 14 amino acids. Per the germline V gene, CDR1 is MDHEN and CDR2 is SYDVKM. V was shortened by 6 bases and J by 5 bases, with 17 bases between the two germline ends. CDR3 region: CASRSGEARHEQYF. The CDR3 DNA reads TGTGCCAGCAGGTCAGGGGAGGCTCGACACGAGCAGTACTTC.

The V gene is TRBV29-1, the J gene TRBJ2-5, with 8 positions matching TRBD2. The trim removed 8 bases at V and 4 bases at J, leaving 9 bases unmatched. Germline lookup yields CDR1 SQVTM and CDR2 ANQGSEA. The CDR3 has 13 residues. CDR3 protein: CSSRGLGGETQYF. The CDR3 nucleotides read TGCAGCTCACGGGGACTAGGAGGAGAGACCCAGTACTTC.

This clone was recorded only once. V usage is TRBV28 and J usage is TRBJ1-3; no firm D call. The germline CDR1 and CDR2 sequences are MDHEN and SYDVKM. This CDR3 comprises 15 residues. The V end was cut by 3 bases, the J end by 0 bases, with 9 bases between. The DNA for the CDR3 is TGTGCCAGCAGTTTTTTTGGGCGCTCTGGAAACACCATATATTTT. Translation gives CASSFFGRSGNTIYF. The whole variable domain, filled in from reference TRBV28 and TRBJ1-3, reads DVKVTQSSRYLVKRTGEKVFLECVQDMDHENMFWYRQDPGLGLRLIYFSYDVKMKEKGDIPEGYSVSREKKERFSLILESASTNQTSMYLCASSFFGRSGNTIYFGEGSWLTVV.

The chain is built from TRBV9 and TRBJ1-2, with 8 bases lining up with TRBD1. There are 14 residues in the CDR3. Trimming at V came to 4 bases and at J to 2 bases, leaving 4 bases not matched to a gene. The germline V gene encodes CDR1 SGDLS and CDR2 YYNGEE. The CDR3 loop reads CASSLGTGNYGYTF. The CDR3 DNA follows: TGTGCCAGCAGCCTAGGGACAGGCAACTATGGCTACACCTTC.

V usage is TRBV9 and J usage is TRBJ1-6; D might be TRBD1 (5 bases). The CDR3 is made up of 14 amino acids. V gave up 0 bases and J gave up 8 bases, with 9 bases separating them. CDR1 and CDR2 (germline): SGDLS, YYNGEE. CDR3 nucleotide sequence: TGTGCCAGCAGCGTAGGGGGCGCCTATTCACCCCTCCACTTT. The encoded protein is CASSVGGAYSPLHF.

CDR3 sequence: CASSDVAGGRLAKNIQYF. The CDR3 DNA sequence: TGTGCCAGCAGTGATGTAGCGGGGGGCAGGTTAGCCAAAAACATTCAGTACTTC. V gene TRBV6-1 combines with J gene TRBJ2-4, with 10 bases that match TRBD2. V was pared by 3 bases and J by 0 bases, with 8 bases of the junction left unmatched. This CDR3 region has 18 residues. CDR1 and CDR2 (germline): MNHNS, SASEGT.

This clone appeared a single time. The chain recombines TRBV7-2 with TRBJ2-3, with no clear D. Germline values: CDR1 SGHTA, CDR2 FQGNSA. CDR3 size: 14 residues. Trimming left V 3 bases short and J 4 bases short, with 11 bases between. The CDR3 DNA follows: TGTGCCAGCAGCTTTAACCAAGTCGCAGATACGCAGTATTTT. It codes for CASSFNQVADTQYF.

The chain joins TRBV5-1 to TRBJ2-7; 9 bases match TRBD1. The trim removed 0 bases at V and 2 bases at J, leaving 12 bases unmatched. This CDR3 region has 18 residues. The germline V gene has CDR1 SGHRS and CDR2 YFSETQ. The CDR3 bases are TGCGCCAGCAGCTTGGGGGACCCGGGACAGGGATCACCCTACGAGCAGTACTTC. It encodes CASSLGDPGQGSPYEQYF.

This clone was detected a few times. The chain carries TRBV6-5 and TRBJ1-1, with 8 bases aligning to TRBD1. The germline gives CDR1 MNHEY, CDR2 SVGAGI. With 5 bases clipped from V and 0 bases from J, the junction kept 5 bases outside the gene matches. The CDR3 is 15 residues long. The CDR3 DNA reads TGTGCCAGCAGTGCACAGGGGGGACTGAACACTGAAGCTTTCTTT. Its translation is CASSAQGGLNTEAFF.

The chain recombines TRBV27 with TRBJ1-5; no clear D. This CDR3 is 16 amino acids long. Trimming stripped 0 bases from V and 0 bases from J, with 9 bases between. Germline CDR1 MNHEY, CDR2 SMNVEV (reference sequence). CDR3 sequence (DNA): TGTGCCAGCAGTTTATCGAAGAGTTATAGCAATCAGCCCCAGCATTTT. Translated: CASSLSKSYSNQPQHF.

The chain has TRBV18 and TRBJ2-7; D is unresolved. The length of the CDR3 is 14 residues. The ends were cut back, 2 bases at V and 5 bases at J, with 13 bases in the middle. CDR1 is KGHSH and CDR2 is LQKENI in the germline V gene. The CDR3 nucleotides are TGTGCCAGCTCACCAACACAGCCTAGAAACGAGCAGTACTTC. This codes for CASSPTQPRNEQYF.

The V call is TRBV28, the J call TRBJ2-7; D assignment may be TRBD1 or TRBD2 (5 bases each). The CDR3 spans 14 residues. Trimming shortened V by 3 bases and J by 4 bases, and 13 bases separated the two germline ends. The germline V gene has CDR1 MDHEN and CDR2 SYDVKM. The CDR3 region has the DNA TGTGCCAGCAGTTTTCCGGGACCGCTATACGAGCAGTACTTC. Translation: CASSFPGPLYEQYF.

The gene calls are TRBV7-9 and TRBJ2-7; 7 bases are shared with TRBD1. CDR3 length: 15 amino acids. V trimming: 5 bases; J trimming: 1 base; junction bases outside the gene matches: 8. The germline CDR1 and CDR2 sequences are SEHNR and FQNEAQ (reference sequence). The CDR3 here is CASSGSGQLSYEQYF. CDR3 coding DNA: TGTGCCAGCAGCGGATCGGGACAGCTATCCTACGAGCAGTACTTC.

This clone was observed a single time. The CDR3 here is CASSQDGRRNQPQHF. CDR3 nucleotides: TGTGCCAGCAGCCAGGACGGACGACGGAATCAGCCCCAGCATTTT. The chain has TRBV5-8 and TRBJ1-5; the D is unclear. The V gene's germline CDR1 is SGHTS and CDR2 YDEGEE. This CDR3 is built from 15 residues. Between the trimmed V and J ends, which lost 4 bases and 4 bases, there was a span of 15 bases.

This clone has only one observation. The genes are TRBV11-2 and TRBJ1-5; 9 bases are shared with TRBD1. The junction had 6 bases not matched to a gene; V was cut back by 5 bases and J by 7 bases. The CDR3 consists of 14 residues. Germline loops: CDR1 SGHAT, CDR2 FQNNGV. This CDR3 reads CASSNDRGGQPQHF. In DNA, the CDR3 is TGTGCCAGCAGCAACGACAGGGGGGGACAGCCCCAGCATTTT. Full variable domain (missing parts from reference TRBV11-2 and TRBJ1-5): EAGVAQSPRYKIIEKRQSVAFWCNPISGHATLYWYQQILGQGPKLLIQFQNNGVVDDSQLPKDRFSAERLKGVDSTLKIQPAKLEDSAVYLCASSNDRGGQPQHFGDGTRLSIL.

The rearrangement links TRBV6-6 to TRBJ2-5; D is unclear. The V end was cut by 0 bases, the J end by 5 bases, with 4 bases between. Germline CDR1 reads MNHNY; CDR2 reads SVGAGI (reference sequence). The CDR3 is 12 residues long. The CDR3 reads CASSYSPETQYF. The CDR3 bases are TGTGCCAGCAGTTACTCGCCGGAGACCCAGTACTTC.

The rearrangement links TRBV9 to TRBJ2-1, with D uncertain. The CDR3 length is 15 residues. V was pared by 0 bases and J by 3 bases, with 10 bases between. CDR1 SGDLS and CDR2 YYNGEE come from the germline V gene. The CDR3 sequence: CASSVGLGIYNEQFF. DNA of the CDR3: TGTGCCAGCAGCGTAGGTCTGGGGATCTACAATGAGCAGTTCTTC. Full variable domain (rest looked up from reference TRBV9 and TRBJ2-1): DSGVTQTPKHLITATGQRVTLRCSPRSGDLSVYWYQQSLDQGLQFLIQYYNGEERAKGNILERFSAQQFPDLHSELNLSSLELGDSALYFCASSVGLGIYNEQFFGPGTRLTVL.

The CDR3 is CASSFEGAGELFF. The CDR3, as DNA: TGTGCCAGCAGCTTCGAGGGTGCCGGGGAGCTGTTTTTT. J is TRBJ2-2 and V is TRBV7-9, with a weak D call TRBD2 (5 bases). Trimming shortened V by 3 bases and J by 6 bases, and 8 bases separated the two germline ends. The CDR3 sequence is 13 residues long. CDR1 is SEHNR and CDR2 is FQNEAQ in the germline V gene (reference sequence).

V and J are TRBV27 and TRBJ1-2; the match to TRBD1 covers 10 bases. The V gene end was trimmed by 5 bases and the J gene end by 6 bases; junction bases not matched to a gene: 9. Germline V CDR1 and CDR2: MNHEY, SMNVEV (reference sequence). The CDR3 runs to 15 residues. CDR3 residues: CASSGTGQGENGYTF. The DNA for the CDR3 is TGTGCCAGCAGTGGAACCGGACAGGGGGAGAATGGCTACACCTTC.

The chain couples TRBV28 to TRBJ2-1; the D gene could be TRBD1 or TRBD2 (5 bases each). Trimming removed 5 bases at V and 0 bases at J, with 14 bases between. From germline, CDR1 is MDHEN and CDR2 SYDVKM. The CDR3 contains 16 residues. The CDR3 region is CASSPGDRRSYNEQFF. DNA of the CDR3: TGTGCCAGCAGTCCCGGGGACCGGCGCTCCTACAATGAGCAGTTCTTC.

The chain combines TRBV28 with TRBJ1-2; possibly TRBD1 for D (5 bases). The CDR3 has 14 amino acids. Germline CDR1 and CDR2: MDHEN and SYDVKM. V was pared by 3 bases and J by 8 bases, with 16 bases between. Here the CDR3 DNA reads TGTGCCAGCAGTTTCGTGATCCAGGGAAGGGGCTACACCTTC. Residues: CASSFVIQGRGYTF.

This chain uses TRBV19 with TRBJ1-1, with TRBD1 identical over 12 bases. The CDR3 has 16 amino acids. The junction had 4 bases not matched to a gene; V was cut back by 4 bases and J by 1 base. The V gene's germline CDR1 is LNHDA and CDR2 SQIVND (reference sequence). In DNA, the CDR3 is TGTGCCAGTAGTACCGGGACAGGGGGCTGGAACACTGAAGCTTTCTTT. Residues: CASSTGTGGWNTEAFF.

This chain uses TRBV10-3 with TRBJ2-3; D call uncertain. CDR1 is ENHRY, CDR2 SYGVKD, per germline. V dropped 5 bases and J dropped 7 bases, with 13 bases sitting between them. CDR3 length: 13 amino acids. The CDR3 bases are TGTGCCATCAGTCCCGAGATAGCCCATACGCAGTATTTT. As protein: CAISPEIAHTQYF.

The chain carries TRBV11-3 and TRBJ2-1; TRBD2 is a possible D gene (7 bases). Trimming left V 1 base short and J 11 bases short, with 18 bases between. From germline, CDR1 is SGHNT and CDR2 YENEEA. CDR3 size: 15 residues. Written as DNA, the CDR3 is TGTGCCAGCAGCTTAGGTCGGGGGGCGGGACTTCAGCAGTTCTTC. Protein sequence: CASSLGRGAGLQQFF.

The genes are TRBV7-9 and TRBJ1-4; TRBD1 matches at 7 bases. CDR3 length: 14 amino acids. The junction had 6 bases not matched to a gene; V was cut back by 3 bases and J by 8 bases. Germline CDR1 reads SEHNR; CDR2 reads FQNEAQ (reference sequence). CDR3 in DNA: TGTGCCAGCAGCTTCAGGCAGGGGGACGAAAAACTGTTTTTT. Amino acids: CASSFRQGDEKLFF.

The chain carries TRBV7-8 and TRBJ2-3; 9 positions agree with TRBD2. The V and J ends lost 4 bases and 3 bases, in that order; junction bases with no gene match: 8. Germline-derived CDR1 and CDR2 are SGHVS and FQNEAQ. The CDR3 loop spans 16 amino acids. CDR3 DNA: TGTGCCAGCAGCTCCCTAGCGGGAAGGCGAACAGATACGCAGTATTTT. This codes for CASSSLAGRRTDTQYF.

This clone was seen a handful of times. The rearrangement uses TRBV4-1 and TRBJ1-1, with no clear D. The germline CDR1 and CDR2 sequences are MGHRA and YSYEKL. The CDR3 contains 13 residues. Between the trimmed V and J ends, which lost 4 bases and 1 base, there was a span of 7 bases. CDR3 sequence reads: CASSPTENTEAFF. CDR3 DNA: TGCGCCAGCAGCCCTACAGAGAACACTGAAGCTTTCTTT.

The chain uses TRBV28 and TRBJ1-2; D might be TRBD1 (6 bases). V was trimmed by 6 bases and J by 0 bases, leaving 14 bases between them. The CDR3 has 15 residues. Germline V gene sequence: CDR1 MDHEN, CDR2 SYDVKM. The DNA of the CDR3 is TGTGCCAGCAGAGGACAGACGTTAGCTAACTATGGCTACACCTTC. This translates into CASRGQTLANYGYTF.